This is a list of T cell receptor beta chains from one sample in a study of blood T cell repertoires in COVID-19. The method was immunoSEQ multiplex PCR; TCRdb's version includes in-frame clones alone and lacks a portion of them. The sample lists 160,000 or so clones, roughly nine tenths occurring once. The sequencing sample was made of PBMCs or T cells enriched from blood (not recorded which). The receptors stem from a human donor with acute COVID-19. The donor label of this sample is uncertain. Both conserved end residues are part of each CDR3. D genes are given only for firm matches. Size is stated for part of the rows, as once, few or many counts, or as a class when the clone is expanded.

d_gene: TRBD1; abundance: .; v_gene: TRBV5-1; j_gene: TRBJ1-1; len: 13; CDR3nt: TGCGCCAGCAGCTTGCCAGGGGGCACTGAAGCTTTCTTT; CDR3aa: CASSLPGGTEAFF
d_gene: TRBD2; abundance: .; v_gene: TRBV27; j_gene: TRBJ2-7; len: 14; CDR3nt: TGTGCCAGCAGTCCCCTAGCGGGAGAATACGAGCAGTACTTC; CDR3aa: CASSPLAGEYEQYF
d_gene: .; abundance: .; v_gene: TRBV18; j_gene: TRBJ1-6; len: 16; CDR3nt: TGTGCCAGCTCACCAGCCGACCCGGGACTAGATTCACCCCTCCACTTT; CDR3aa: CASSPADPGLDSPLHF
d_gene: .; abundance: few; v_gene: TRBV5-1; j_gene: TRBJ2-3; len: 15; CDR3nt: TGCGCCAGCAGCTTGAGAGAACTGAGCACAGATACGCAGTATTTT; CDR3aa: CASSLRELSTDTQYF
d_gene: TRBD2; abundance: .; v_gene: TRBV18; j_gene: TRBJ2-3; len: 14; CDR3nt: TGTGCCAGCTCACCGGGACTAAACACAGATACGCAGTATTTT; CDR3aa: CASSPGLNTDTQYF
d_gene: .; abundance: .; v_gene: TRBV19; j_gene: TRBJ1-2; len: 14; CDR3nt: TGTGCCAGTAGCCCGTGGGGGCAGCACTATGGCTACACCTTC; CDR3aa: CASSPWGQHYGYTF
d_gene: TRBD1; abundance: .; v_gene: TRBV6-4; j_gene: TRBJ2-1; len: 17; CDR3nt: TGTGCCAGCAGTGACCTGGGACAGCCGAGCTCCTACAATGAGCAGTTCTTC; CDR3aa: CASSDLGQPSSYNEQFF
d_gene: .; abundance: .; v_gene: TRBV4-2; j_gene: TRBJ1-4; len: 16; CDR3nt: TGTGCCAGCAGCCAAGTAGCCTTAGGTCCTAATGAAAAACTGTTTTTT; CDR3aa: CASSQVALGPNEKLFF
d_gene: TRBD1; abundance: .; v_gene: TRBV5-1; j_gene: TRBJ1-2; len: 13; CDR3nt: TGCGCCAGCAGCGACCGGGACAGGGGAGGCTACACCTTC; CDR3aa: CASSDRDRGGYTF
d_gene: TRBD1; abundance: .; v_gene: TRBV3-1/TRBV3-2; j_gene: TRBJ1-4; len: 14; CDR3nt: TGTGCCAGCAGCCAGACAGGGGGGGGTGAAAAACTGTTTTTT; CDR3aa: CASSQTGGGEKLFF
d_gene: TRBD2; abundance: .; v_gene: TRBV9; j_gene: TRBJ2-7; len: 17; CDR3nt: TGTGCCAGCAGCGTAGCGGGGACTAGCGCCAGCTCCTACGAGCAGTACTTC; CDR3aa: CASSVAGTSASSYEQYF
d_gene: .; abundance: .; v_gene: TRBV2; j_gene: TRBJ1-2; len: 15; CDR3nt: TGTGCCAGCAGTAAAGCCGGGGTAAAGGGTTTCGGCTACACCTTC; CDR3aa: CASSKAGVKGFGYTF
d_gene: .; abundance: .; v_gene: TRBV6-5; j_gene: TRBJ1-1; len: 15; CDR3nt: TGTGCCAGCAGTACGAACTCGGGGGAGGGCACTGAAGCTTTCTTT; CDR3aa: CASSTNSGEGTEAFF
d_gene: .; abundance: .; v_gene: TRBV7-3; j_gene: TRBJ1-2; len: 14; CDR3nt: TGTGCCAGCAGACCGTTACTCTCGGGTGGCGGCTACACCTTC; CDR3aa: CASRPLLSGGGYTF
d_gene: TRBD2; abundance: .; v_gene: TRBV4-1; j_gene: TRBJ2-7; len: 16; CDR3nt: TGCGCCAGCAGCCAAAATACCAGGACTAGCGGTTACGAGCAGTACTTC; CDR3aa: CASSQNTRTSGYEQYF
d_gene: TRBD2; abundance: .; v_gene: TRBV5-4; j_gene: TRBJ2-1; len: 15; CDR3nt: TGTGCCAGCAGCGCTAGCGGGGGGCGGGACAATGAGCAGTTCTTC; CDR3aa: CASSASGGRDNEQFF
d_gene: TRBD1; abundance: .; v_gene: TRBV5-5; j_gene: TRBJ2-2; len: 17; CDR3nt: TGTGCCAGCAGCTGGCGCTGGACAGGGGGCGACACCGGGGAGCTGTTTTTT; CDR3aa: CASSWRWTGGDTGELFF
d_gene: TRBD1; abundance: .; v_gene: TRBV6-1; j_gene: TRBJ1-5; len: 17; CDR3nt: TGTGCCAGCAGTGAAGAGGCAGGGGGGATCAGCAATCAGCCCCAGCATTTT; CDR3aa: CASSEEAGGISNQPQHF
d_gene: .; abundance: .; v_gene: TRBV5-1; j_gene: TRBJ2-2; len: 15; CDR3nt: TGCGCCAGCCGTCCGGCGGGGAGTCAAACCGGGGAGCTGTTTTTT; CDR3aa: CASRPAGSQTGELFF
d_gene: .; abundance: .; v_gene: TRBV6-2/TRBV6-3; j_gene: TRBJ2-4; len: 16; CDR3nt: TGTGCCAGCAGTCTAGGACAGTTTCTAGCCAAAAACATTCAGTACTTC; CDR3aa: CASSLGQFLAKNIQYF
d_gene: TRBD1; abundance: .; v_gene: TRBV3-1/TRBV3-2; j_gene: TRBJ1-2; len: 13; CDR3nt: TGTGCCAGCAGCCCGGGACAGGCATATGGCTACACCTTC; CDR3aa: CASSPGQAYGYTF
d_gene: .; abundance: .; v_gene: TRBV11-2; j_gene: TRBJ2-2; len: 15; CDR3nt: TGTGCCAGCAGCCTAGTCCCAGGGAACACCGGGGAGCTGTTTTTT; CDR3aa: CASSLVPGNTGELFF
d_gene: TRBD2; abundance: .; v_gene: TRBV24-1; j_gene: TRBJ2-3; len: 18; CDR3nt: TGTGCCACCGGGGCGCGGGGGACCACTTCATCTAGCACAGATACGCAGTATTTT; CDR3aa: CATGARGTTSSSTDTQYF
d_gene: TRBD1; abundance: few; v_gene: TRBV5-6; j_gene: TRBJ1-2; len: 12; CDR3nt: TGTGCCTCAGGGGGGACTAGCTATGGCTACACCTTC; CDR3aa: CASGGTSYGYTF
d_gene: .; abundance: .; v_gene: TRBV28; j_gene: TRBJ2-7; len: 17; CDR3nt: TGTGCCAGCAGTTCATTACTTGAACAGGGTCTCTCTTACGAGCAGTACTTC; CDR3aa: CASSSLLEQGLSYEQYF
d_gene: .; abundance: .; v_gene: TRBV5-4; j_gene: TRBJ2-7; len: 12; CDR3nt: TGTGCCAGCAGCTCTCCGAGAGACGAGCAGTACTTC; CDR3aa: CASSSPRDEQYF
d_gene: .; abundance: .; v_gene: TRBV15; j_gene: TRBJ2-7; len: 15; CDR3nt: TGTGCCACCAGCACGTACGCCGGGAATGCTTACGAGCAGTACTTC; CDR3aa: CATSTYAGNAYEQYF
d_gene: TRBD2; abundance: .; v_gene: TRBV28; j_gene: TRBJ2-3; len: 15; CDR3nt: TGTGCCAGCAGTTTAAGCGGGGGGGGTCCAGATACGCAGTATTTT; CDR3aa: CASSLSGGGPDTQYF